This is a list of T cell receptor beta chains from one sample in a study of blood T cell repertoires in COVID-19. Produced via immunoSEQ multiplex PCR; TCRdb's table is partial and in-frame only. The sample holds fewer than 95,000 clones; approximately 90% are singletons and the top ten take over 0.45%. The material sequenced was peripheral blood. These receptors were obtained from a man aged 60-69 years with acute or convalescent COVID-19. CDR3s include the opening cysteine and the closing phenylalanine or tryptophan. Fields, in order: D gene, V gene, CDR3 protein. D genes are given only for firm matches.

TRBD1	TRBV5-1	CASSFAGTGYEQYF
TRBD2	TRBV19	CASSMGKTGTSETGELFF
TRBD1	TRBV5-1	CASSLGQGNNSPLHF
-	TRBV5-4	CASRPRGEPYEQYF
-	TRBV7-9	CASSLGTEQFF
TRBD1	TRBV27	CASSTTGAHYEQYF
-	TRBV7-2	CASSLDGVQETQYF
-	TRBV11-2	CASSFRGGLAKNIQYF
-	TRBV19	CASKMVGANEKLFF
TRBD1	TRBV19	CASSIGTETGNTIYF
-	TRBV6-1	CASSESELQGFSGNTIYF
TRBD1	TRBV6-5	CASTPTGKAYEQYF
-	TRBV30	CAWRVRGNEKLFF
TRBD1	TRBV5-1	CASSLQGANTGELFF
TRBD1	TRBV6-2/TRBV6-3	CASRPPGQFYEQYF
-	TRBV30	CAWGELGINQPQHF
TRBD1	TRBV5-1	CASSLTGGYEQYF
-	TRBV5-1	CASSLAGELFF
-	TRBV12-3/TRBV12-4	CASSYRVDTEAFF
-	TRBV11-2	CASSLGGLGETQYF
TRBD2	TRBV5-1	CASSPAGGSYEQYF
-	TRBV21-1	CASSPCPRDTQYF
-	TRBV28	CASSAFDRGETQYF
TRBD2	TRBV7-3	CASSLNVAGIIKTQYF
-	TRBV2	CASSIRGGANNSPLHF
TRBD1	TRBV19	CASSQGVRTGAAPTTYGYTF
TRBD1	TRBV19	CASSIRGTEAFF
-	TRBV18	CASSPGGQLSRRGYTF
-	TRBV5-1	CASSLADGLNYGYTF
-	TRBV5-1	CASSAGHSNYGYTF